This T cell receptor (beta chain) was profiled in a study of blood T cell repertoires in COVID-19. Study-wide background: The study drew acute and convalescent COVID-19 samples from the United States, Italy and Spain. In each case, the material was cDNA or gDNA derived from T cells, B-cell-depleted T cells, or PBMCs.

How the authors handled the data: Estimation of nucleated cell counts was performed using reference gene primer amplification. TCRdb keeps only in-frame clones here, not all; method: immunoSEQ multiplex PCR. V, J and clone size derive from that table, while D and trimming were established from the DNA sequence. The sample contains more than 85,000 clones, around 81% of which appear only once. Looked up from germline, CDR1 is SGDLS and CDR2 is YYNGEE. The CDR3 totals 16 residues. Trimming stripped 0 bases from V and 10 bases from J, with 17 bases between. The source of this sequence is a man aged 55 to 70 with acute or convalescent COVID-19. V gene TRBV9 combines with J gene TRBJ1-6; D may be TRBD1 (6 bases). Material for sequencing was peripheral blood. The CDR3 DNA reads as TGTGCCAGCAGCGTAGACAGGGTGGGGATTGACTCACCCCTCCACTTT. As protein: CASSVDRVGIDSPLHF. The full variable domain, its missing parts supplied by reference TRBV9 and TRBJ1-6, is DSGVTQTPKHLITATGQRVTLRCSPRSGDLSVYWYQQSLDQGLQFLIQYYNGEERAKGNILERFSAQQFPDLHSELNLSSLELGDSALYFCASSVDRVGIDSPLHFGNGTRLTVT.